Listed below are T cell receptor beta chains from one sample, sequenced in a study of blood T cell repertoires in COVID-19. The protocol was immunoSEQ multiplex PCR, while the TCRdb copy is restricted to in-frame clones and leaves out a portion. The sample shows around 170,000 clones, about 80% of them seen only once. Sequenced sample: peripheral blood. The receptor set was obtained from a man aged 25-45 years with active or convalescent COVID-19. Both conserved end residues are part of each CDR3. A D gene is named only where the DNA matches it firmly.

d_gene | v_gene | CDR3aa
- | TRBV7-2 | CASSPGSATIRNEQYF
- | TRBV7-3 | CASSIQTNTEAFF
TRBD1 | TRBV25-1 | CASSPGTGGTGELFF
- | TRBV2 | CASSEARTAGNYGYTF
- | TRBV7-9 | CASSPSGGLNMNTEAFF
TRBD1 | TRBV5-6 | CASSARDRGRSPLHF
TRBD2 | TRBV3-1/TRBV3-2 | CASSPGLARQETQYF
- | TRBV6-5 | CASSYVGGTEAFF
- | TRBV27 | CASSARGTGNTIYF
- | TRBV3-1/TRBV3-2 | CASSLGPTPNEQFF
- | TRBV2 | CASSITDTQYF
TRBD2 | TRBV28 | CASSLGRTSVQETQYF
- | TRBV27 | CASSFAGQGFGYTF
TRBD1 | TRBV19 | CASSISDRDNQPQHF
TRBD1 | TRBV11-3 | CASSFWATGTSSYNEQFF
- | TRBV3-1/TRBV3-2 | CASSQDEQNSYWYEQYF
- | TRBV6-5 | CASRDISSYNEQFF
- | TRBV6-6 | CASRRSSAPAKNIQYF
- | TRBV6-1 | CASSELGGGNYGYTF
TRBD1 | TRBV2 | CASSVGESGDRDTEAFF
- | TRBV2 | CASSRVAGVGANVLTF
TRBD1 | TRBV5-4 | CASSLIGQGVNTEAFF
TRBD1 | TRBV10-3 | CASQGATPTYNEQFF
TRBD1 | TRBV6-5 | CATKNRGLTNEKLFF
TRBD1 | TRBV6-6 | CASSNIDRGQEETQYF
- | TRBV7-2 | CASSPSGTSYEQYF
TRBD1 | TRBV24-1 | CATSDLGTGDTGELFF
TRBD2 | TRBV7-9 | CASRPTVGGQETQYF
- | TRBV30 | CAWSSFGNQPQHF
TRBD2 | TRBV19 | CASSIASGSTDTQYF
TRBD1 | TRBV9 | CASSPVRDRVYVNYGYTF
TRBD2 | TRBV9 | CASSVEWTSGTHEQFF
- | TRBV11-2 | CASSLLGFMNTEAFF